The sequence of this T cell receptor beta chain was determined in a study of cytomegalovirus exposure and HLA in healthy donors. General study points: First-cohort TCR clusters tended to co-occur in the 95 to 150 validation repertoires, a later analysis found.

Among the 120 subjects of the validation cohort, separate from the roughly 730-subject first cohort, were the donors. The CDR3 runs 16 residues. CDR1 is MNHNS, CDR2 SASEGT, per germline. Unmatched junction bases numbered 7, after V lost 0 bases and J lost 4 bases. This clone occurred a few times. Its antigen is not identified. The protocol was immunoSEQ multiplex PCR, while the TCRdb copy is restricted to in-frame clones and leaves out a portion. The top ten clones hold around 3.4% of a sample with some 150,000 clones, 85% to 90% of them seen once. Source material: PBMCs. The clonotype originates from a woman in her late teens or twenties in good health and CMV-seropositive. The chain has TRBV6-1 and TRBJ2-7; 9 bases line up with TRBD2. CDR3 in DNA: TGTGCCAGCAGTGAAGCCTTGCTAGCGGGACGATACGAGCAGTACTTC. It is translated as CASSEALLAGRYEQYF.